This TCR beta chain was retrieved from a study of T-cell reconstitution after alpha-beta-depleted transplantation in children (dated by TCRdb to about 2016). Context from the whole study: Using TCR repertoire profiling, the study followed T-cell immune reconstitution in a quantitative way in children after TCRalphabeta/CD19-depleted allogeneic hematopoietic cell transplantation.

Trimming leaves V shorter by 7 bases and J shorter by 0 bases, with the junction holding 13 bases beyond the gene matches. From the cysteine through the phenylalanine, the CDR3 covers 16 amino acids. CDR3 DNA is the only sequence kept; it has 48 bases, read in frame from the first base. From the germline V gene (reference sequence), CDR1 is DFQATT and CDR2 is SNEGSKA. Library method: PCR. Sequenced on an Illumina HiSeq 2500. Molecular barcoding was employed in the preparation of TCR libraries, with unique molecular identifiers being used to normalize TCRbeta repertoire quantification. Through fastp at Q25 and MiXCR, TCRdb rebuilt clones from the public reads, retaining in-frame beta chains. Records with the same CDR3 protein are collapsed into one entry carrying the most frequent genes and DNA. For this sample the table gives fewer than 150,000 distinct CDR3 sequences, of which around a tenth were detected only once. Nearly 25% of the sample is taken by the ten largest.

The sample's treatment or condition label, in plain terms: allogeneic hematopoietic cell transplantation with graft depleted of TCRalphabeta T cells and CD19 B cells. The transplant recipients were children given TCRalphabeta/CD19-depleted allogeneic hematopoietic cell grafts. On the study overall, not on this receptor specifically: The high TCRbeta diversity at day 60 in some patients was ascribed to recipient T cells and intrathymic progenitors that had survived conditioning. Apparently early alphabetaT-cell count recovery about two months after transplant reportedly relied on only several hundred rapidly expanded clones derived from non-depleted graft cells. The frequencies of hyperexpanded clones fell over the following months, and after one year, T-cell counts and TCRbeta diversity were mostly attributed to newly produced T cells.

Many counts were recorded for this clonotype. Which antigen it targets is not known. Per-base qualities were not stored, and no clone one base away is much larger. This sample comprised PBMCs, mostly from graft donor cells, obtained 180 days after TCRalphabeta/CD19-depleted stem cell transplant. The chain is assembled from TRBV20-1 and TRBJ2-3, with 7 bases in between that match TRBD1. This receptor was taken from a girl in the first two years of life who had a stem cell transplant for combined immunodeficiency, so the T cells may come from the graft donor. The nucleotide sequence reads as follows: TGCAGTGTTAGCCGGGACAGTGGGTTTAGCACAGATACGCAGTATTTT. The encoded protein is CSVSRDSGFSTDTQYF.